The present T cell receptor beta chain was sequenced within a study of cytomegalovirus exposure and HLA in healthy donors. Study-level points and caveats: Exclusion as indistinguishable affected some V segments, including TRBV6-2 and TRBV6-3. In vitro, three CMV-associated chains proved specific for CMV antigens.

The CDR3 contains 17 residues. Germline V gives CDR1 SGHTA, CDR2 FQGTGA. Trimming stripped 0 bases from V and 5 bases from J, with 19 bases between. The study ran its PCR with 60 Vbeta and 13 Jbeta primers. Method: immunoSEQ multiplex PCR; TCRdb's copy keeps in-frame clones and lacks some. The sample contains about 180,000 clones, 60% to 80% of which appear only once. Notes on this clone: Its antigen is unidentified.

Sequenced sample: PBMCs. The receptor comes from a man in his fifties or sixties in good health and CMV-seronegative. The chain combines TRBV7-3 with TRBJ2-5, with D possibly matching TRBD2 (6 bases). In DNA, the CDR3 is TGTGCCAGCAGCTTAACTAGCGGAACCCCGTTGGGGGAGACCCAGTACTTC. It translates to CASSLTSGTPLGETQYF.